These 28 T cell receptor beta chains originate from one sample sequenced in a study of T-cell reconstitution after alpha-beta-depleted transplantation in children. As it was prepared, the TCRbeta library received unique molecular identifiers. TCRdb called the PCR reads again in MiXCR, with one record for every CDR3 protein. This repertoire shows 800,000 to 1,000,000 distinct CDR3 sequences, 25% to 35% found once; its top ten account for about 28%. The sample here was PBMCs, mostly from graft donor cells, taken 360 days after TCRalphabeta/CD19-depleted stem cell transplant. These receptors came from a boy under two years old who had a stem cell transplant for SCID, so the T cells may come from the graft donor.

The chain links TRBV6-2 or TRBV6-3 to TRBJ2-7; maybe TRBD1 (6 bases). Germline assignment: CDR1 MNHEY and CDR2 SVGEGT. Trimming left V 0 bases short and J 5 bases short, with 17 bases between. This CDR3 region has 16 residues. The CDR3 reads CASSYSLGGEGDEQYF. In DNA, the CDR3 is TGTGCCAGCAGTTACTCCCTTGGGGGAGAGGGGGACGAGCAGTACTTC.

This clonotype came up many times. The rearrangement links TRBV10-3 to TRBJ1-6; D is ambiguous. Germline loops: CDR1 ENHRY, CDR2 SYGVKD. Trimming shortened V by 6 bases and J by 10 bases, and 13 bases separated the two germline ends. The CDR3 sequence is 13 residues long. DNA of the CDR3: TGTGCCATCAGGTCAGGTCCGGAGTCACCCCTCCACTTT. Its translation: CAIRSGPESPLHF.

Ten or more counts support this clonotype. V is TRBV18 and J is TRBJ2-3; D call uncertain. Germline V gene lookup returns CDR1 KGHSH and CDR2 LQKENI. This CDR3 has 12 amino acids. V was cut by 1 base and J by 4 bases, with 3 bases left in between. The CDR3 DNA follows: TGTGCCAGCTCACCACGTGCAGATACGCAGTATTTT. Translation: CASSPRADTQYF.

The rearrangement uses TRBV5-1 and TRBJ1-5; 7 bases are a match to TRBD1. The junction had 5 bases not matched to a gene; V was cut back by 4 bases and J by 4 bases. This CDR3 contains 14 residues. Germline V gene data show CDR1 as SGHRS and CDR2 as YFSETQ. The CDR3 reads CASSQGTENQPQHF. The CDR3, as DNA: TGCGCCAGCAGCCAGGGGACAGAAAATCAGCCCCAGCATTTT. The variable domain in full, with the rest retrieved from reference TRBV5-1 and TRBJ1-5, is KAGVTQTPRYLIKTRGQQVTLSCSPISGHRSVSWYQQTPGQGLQFLFEYFSETQRNKGNFPGRFSGRQFSNSRSEMNVSTLELGDSALYLCASSQGTENQPQHFGDGTRLSIL.

The chain links TRBV5-1 to TRBJ1-1, with 9 positions matching TRBD1. Trimming cost V 6 bases and J 1 base; bases outside gene matches: 7. There are 15 residues in the CDR3. CDR1 is SGHRS, CDR2 YFSETQ, per germline. In DNA, the CDR3 is TGCGCCAGCAATAAAGGGACAGGGCAGAACACTGAAGCTTTCTTT. Protein sequence: CASNKGTGQNTEAFF.

This clonotype was seen a few times. This rearrangement joins TRBV20-1 to TRBJ1-1; D uncertain. CDR1 and CDR2 from the germline V gene are DFQATT and SNEGSKA (reference sequence). This CDR3 contains 13 residues. The germline V and J ends were trimmed by 3 bases and 3 bases, with 11 bases remaining between them. CDR3 in DNA: TGCAGTGCTAGTCAGAGGGAAGACACTGAAGCTTTCTTT. Its protein product is CSASQREDTEAFF.

This clonotype showed up just a few times. This rearrangement joins TRBV11-2 to TRBJ1-3; 7 bases map to TRBD1. Trimming took 4 bases from V and 2 from J; bases not matched to a gene: 14. CDR3 length equals 18 residues. Looked up from germline, CDR1 is SGHAT and CDR2 is FQNNGV. DNA for the CDR3: TGTGCCAGCAGCTACGGGACAGATCGACGTAATGCTGGAAACACCATATATTTT. Translation gives CASSYGTDRRNAGNTIYF.

This clonotype has more than one count but fewer than ten. The chain employs TRBV20-1 and TRBJ2-5; TRBD2 agrees at 10 bases. V dropped 4 bases and J dropped 4; count of bases not matched to a gene: 6. CDR1 and CDR2 from the germline V gene are DFQATT and SNEGSKA (reference sequence). This CDR3 is built from 14 residues. The CDR3 loop is CSATERGGLETQYF. CDR3 in DNA: TGCAGTGCTACCGAGCGGGGGGGTCTAGAGACCCAGTACTTC.

The chain links TRBV29-1 to TRBJ2-2, with D hard to call. Between the trimmed V and J ends, which lost 4 bases and 5 bases, there was a span of 11 bases. This CDR3 is 13 amino acids long. Germline-derived CDR1 and CDR2 are SQVTM and ANQGSEA. The CDR3 loop reads CSVVGRITGELFF. CDR3 sequence (DNA): TGCAGCGTTGTGGGCCGAATAACCGGGGAGCTGTTTTTT.

This clonotype was counted a few times. The rearrangement links TRBV3-1 to TRBJ1-3; 7 nucleotides align to TRBD1. V lost 4 bases and J lost 8; bases outside the gene matches: 8. The CDR3 covers 14 residues. The V gene's germline CDR1 is LGHDT and CDR2 YNNKEL (reference sequence). The CDR3 spells CASSRQGLWDTIYF. The CDR3 nucleotides are TGTGCCAGCAGCCGACAGGGTCTATGGGACACCATATATTTT. Full variable domain (outside the CDR3, taken from reference TRBV3-1 and TRBJ1-3): DTAVSQTPKYLVTQMGNDKSIKCEQNLGHDTMYWYKQDSKKFLKIMFSYNNKELIINETVPNRFSPKSPDKAHLNLHINSLELGDSAVYFCASSRQGLWDTIYFGEGSWLTVV.

This clonotype has more than one count but fewer than ten. The chain uses TRBV4-1 and TRBJ1-1; D is unresolved. The CDR3 spans 15 residues. V shed 1 base and J shed 0 bases, with 9 bases lying between them. CDR1 is MGHRA and CDR2 is YSYEKL in the germline V gene. The CDR3 DNA follows: TGCGCCAGCAGCCAAGGGCAGAAAATGAACACTGAAGCTTTCTTT. It yields the protein CASSQGQKMNTEAFF.

The rearrangement uses TRBV6-1 and TRBJ2-7; 8 bases fit TRBD1. This CDR3 spans 13 amino acids. CDR1 MNHNS and CDR2 SASEGT come from the germline V gene. The V and J ends lost 11 bases and 3 bases, in that order; junction bases with no gene match: 9. CDR3 residues: CASDRGILYEQYF. The CDR3, as DNA: TGTGCCTCTGACAGGGGCATCCTCTACGAGCAGTACTTC.

In its sample, this clonotype was seen a few times. J is TRBJ1-1 and V is TRBV4-3; D may be TRBD1 (5 bases). V was cut by 3 bases and J by 0 bases, with 14 bases left in between. This CDR3 comprises 16 residues. Germline assignment: CDR1 LGHNA and CDR2 YSLEER. The CDR3 sequence is CASSQGGWSMNTEAFF. The CDR3 nucleotides are TGCGCCAGCAGCCAGGGGGGTTGGTCGATGAACACTGAAGCTTTCTTT.

V usage is TRBV12-3 or TRBV12-4 and J usage is TRBJ2-1; 14 bases fit TRBD2. The CDR3 has 14 amino acids. Losses at the gene ends were 5 bases for V and 8 bases for J; bases not matched to a gene: 2. The CDR3 DNA is TGTGCCAGCAGTAAGGGACTAGCGGGGGATGAGCAGTTCTTC. Translated: CASSKGLAGDEQFF.

This chain connects TRBV2 to TRBJ1-2; tentative D call: TRBD1 (5 bases). This CDR3 has 13 residues. The V end lost 2 bases, the J end lost 8 bases, and 12 bases lay between the germline ends. The germline CDR1 and CDR2 sequences are SNHLY and FYNNEI. Written as DNA, the CDR3 is TGTGCCAGCAGTGAACAGGGCCCCTACGGCTACACCTTC. Its protein is CASSEQGPYGYTF.

This clonotype was detected only a few times. The chain uses TRBV7-9 and TRBJ1-1; TRBD1 might be the D (5 bases). The CDR3 loop spans 15 amino acids. V lost 6 bases and J 3 bases, leaving 17 bases between the germline ends. Germline CDR1 and CDR2: SEHNR and FQNEAQ (reference sequence). Here the CDR3 reads CASSPRAGCDTEAFF. The CDR3 bases are TGTGCCAGCAGTCCTCGGGCAGGGTGCGACACTGAAGCTTTCTTT.

This clonotype was seen a handful of times. The chain uses TRBV5-1 and TRBJ2-3; TRBD1 matches at 7 bases. The germline CDR1 and CDR2 sequences are SGHRS and YFSETQ. The CDR3 runs to 16 residues. V lost 0 bases and J lost 2; bases outside the gene matches: 6. Written as DNA, the CDR3 is TGCGCCAGCAGCTTGGCCCGGGACAGTATCACAGATACGCAGTATTTT. It encodes CASSLARDSITDTQYF.

The V gene is TRBV20-1, the J gene TRBJ2-7; D not resolved. Trimming cost V 5 bases and J 0 bases, with 5 bases left between them. Germline values: CDR1 DFQATT, CDR2 SNEGSKA (reference sequence). There are 11 residues in the CDR3. CDR3 DNA: TGCAGTGCTTGGTTCTCCTACGAGCAGTACTTC. Translation gives CSAWFSYEQYF.

This clonotype has only a few counts. This chain connects TRBV12-3 or TRBV12-4 to TRBJ2-1; the D gene could be TRBD1 or TRBD2 (6 bases each). The CDR3 totals 14 residues. The V end was cut by 3 bases, the J end by 7 bases, with 13 bases between. The CDR3 here is CASSFWGAVNEQFF. The DNA for the CDR3 is TGTGCCAGCAGTTTTTGGGGGGCGGTGAATGAGCAGTTCTTC.

Only a few counts were recorded for this clonotype. V usage is TRBV6-5 and J usage is TRBJ2-7, with D possibly being TRBD1 (5 bases). CDR1 and CDR2 (germline): MNHEY, SVGAGI. V was cut by 0 bases and J by 5 bases, with 14 bases left in between. The CDR3 consists of 15 residues. CDR3 residues: CASSYSRSREDEQYF. DNA of the CDR3: TGTGCCAGCAGTTACTCGAGGTCCAGGGAAGACGAGCAGTACTTC.

The J gene is TRBJ2-7, the V gene TRBV4-3; D unresolved. The CDR3 runs 13 residues. Looked up from germline, CDR1 is LGHNA and CDR2 is YSLEER. Trimming removed 0 bases at V and 3 bases at J, with 6 bases between. CDR3 sequence: CASSQEAYYEQYF. The DNA for the CDR3 is TGCGCCAGCAGCCAAGAGGCTTACTACGAGCAGTACTTC.

Written as DNA, the CDR3 is TGTGCCAGCATCTCAGCCGGGACGGAGAACTACGAGCAGTACTTC. This codes for CASISAGTENYEQYF. The chain uses TRBV6-2 or TRBV6-3 and TRBJ2-7, with D possibly being TRBD1 or TRBD2 (5 bases each). CDR1 is MNHEY and CDR2 is SVGEGT in the germline V gene. The CDR3 has 15 residues. The V and J ends lost 7 bases and 3 bases respectively, with 19 bases between them.

The chain carries TRBV7-8 and TRBJ2-3; weak D call: TRBD2 (6 bases). This CDR3 region has 15 residues. In germline, CDR1 is SGHVS, CDR2 FQNEAQ. V lost 5 bases to trimming and J lost 2 bases, with 14 bases between them. DNA of the CDR3: TGTGCCAGCAGCCCCCGGGGGAGGTTCACAGATACGCAGTATTTT. This gives the protein CASSPRGRFTDTQYF.

The rearrangement uses TRBV28 and TRBJ2-7; the D gene is possibly TRBD1 (6 bases). Germline V gene lookup returns CDR1 MDHEN and CDR2 SYDVKM. The CDR3 contains 15 residues. The V gene lost 3 bases and the J gene lost 4 bases, with 16 bases spanning the gap. The CDR3 loop reads CASSFWSGGLYEQYF. The CDR3 DNA reads as TGTGCCAGCAGTTTTTGGAGTGGGGGCCTTTACGAGCAGTACTTC.

J is TRBJ1-1 and V is TRBV7-3; 8 bases match TRBD1. CDR1 is SGHTA and CDR2 is FQGTGA in the germline V gene. This CDR3 has 18 residues. V was pared by 3 bases and J by 3 bases, with 15 bases of the junction left unmatched. The CDR3 DNA is TGTGCCAGCAGCTTCGGACACCATTTCAGGGGGCGTGACACTGAAGCTTTCTTT. It encodes CASSFGHHFRGRDTEAFF.

V and J are TRBV29-1 and TRBJ1-2; 10 nucleotides match TRBD1. This CDR3 has 13 amino acids. The germline V gene has CDR1 SQVTM and CDR2 ANQGSEA. This CDR3 reads CGSGDRGGSGYTF. CDR3 in DNA: TGCGGCTCAGGGGACAGGGGAGGCTCCGGCTACACCTTC.

This chain links TRBV5-1 with TRBJ2-2, with D possibly being TRBD2 (6 bases). This CDR3 spans 14 amino acids. Trimming pared 0 bases from V and 5 bases from J, leaving 8 bases between. Germline V CDR1 and CDR2: SGHRS, YFSETQ. CDR3 in DNA: TGCGCCAGCAGCTTGGGCGGGGTAACCGGGGAGCTGTTTTTT. Protein: CASSLGGVTGELFF.

The chain is built from TRBV4-3 and TRBJ2-3; the match to TRBD2 covers 8 bases. The junction had 10 bases not matched to a gene; V was cut back by 0 bases and J by 5 bases. The CDR3 has 17 amino acids. In germline, CDR1 is LGHNA, CDR2 YSLEER. The CDR3 sequence: CASSQDLVLAAEDTQYF. The CDR3 DNA sequence: TGCGCCAGCAGCCAAGATCTGGTACTAGCGGCCGAAGATACGCAGTATTTT.